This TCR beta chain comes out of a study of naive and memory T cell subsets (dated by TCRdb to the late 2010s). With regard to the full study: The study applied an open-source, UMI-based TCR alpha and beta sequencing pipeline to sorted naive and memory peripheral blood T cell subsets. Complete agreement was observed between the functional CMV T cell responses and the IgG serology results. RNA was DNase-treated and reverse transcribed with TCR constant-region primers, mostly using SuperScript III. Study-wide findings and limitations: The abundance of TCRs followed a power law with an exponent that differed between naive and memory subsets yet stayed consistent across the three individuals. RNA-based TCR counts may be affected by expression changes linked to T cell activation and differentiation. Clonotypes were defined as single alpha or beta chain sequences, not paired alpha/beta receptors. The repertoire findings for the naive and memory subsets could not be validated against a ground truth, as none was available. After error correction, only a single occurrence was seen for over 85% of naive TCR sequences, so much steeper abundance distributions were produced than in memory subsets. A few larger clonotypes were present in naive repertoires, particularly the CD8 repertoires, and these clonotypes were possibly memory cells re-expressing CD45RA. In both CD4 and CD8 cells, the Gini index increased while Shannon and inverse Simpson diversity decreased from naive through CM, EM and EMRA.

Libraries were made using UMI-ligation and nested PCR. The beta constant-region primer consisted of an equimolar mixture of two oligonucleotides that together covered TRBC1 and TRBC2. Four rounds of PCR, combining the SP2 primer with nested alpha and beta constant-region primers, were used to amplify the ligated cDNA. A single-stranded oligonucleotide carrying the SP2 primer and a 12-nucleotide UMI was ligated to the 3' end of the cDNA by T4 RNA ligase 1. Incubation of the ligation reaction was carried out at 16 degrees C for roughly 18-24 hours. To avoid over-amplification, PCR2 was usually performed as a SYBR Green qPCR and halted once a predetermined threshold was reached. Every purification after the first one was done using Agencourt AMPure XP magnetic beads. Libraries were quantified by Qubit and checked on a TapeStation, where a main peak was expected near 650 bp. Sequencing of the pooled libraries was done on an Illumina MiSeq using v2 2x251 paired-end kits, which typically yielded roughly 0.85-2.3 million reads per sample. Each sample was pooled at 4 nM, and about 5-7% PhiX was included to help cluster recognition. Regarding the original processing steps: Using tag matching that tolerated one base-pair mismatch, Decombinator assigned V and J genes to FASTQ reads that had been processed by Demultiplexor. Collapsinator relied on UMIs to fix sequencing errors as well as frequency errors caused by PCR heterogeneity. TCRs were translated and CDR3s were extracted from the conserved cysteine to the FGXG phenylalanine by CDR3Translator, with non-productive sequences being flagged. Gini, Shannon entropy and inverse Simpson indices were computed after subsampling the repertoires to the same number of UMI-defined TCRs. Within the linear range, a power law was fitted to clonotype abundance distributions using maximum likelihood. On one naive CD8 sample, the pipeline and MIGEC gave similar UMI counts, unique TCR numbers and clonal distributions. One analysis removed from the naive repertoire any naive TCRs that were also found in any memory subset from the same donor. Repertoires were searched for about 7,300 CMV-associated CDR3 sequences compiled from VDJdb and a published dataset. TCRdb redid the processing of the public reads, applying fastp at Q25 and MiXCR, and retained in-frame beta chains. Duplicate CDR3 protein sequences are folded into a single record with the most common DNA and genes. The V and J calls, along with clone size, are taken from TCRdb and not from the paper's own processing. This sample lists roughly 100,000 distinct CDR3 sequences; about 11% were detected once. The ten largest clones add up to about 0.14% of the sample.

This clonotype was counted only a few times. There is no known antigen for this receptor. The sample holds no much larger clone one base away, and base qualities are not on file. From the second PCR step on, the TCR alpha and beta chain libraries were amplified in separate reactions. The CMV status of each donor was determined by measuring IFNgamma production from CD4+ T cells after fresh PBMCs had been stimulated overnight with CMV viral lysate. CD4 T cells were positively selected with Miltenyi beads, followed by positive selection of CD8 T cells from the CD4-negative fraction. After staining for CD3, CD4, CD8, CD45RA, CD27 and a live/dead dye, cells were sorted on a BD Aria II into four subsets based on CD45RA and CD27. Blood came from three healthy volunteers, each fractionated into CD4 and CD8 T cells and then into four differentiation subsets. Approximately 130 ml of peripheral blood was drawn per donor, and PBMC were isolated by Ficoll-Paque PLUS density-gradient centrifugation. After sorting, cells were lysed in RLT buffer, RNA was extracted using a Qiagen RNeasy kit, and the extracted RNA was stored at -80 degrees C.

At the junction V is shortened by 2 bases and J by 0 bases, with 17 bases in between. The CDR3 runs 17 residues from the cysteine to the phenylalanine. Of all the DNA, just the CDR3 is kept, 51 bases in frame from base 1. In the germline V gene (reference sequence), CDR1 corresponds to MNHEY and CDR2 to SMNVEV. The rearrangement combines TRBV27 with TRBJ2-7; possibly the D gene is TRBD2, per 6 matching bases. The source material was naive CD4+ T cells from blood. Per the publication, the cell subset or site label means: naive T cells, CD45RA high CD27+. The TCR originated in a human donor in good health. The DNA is TGTGCCAGCAGTTTAGTTTCTGCGGGGCCGAGCTCCTACGAGCAGTACTTC. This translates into CASSLVSAGPSSYEQYF.